The rows below give T cell receptor beta chains drawn from one sample of a study of T-cell reconstitution after alpha-beta-depleted transplantation in children. MiXCR, applied by TCRdb to the PCR reads, yields one record per CDR3 protein. The table has about 640,000 distinct CDR3 sequences, about 15% seen once. The input for sequencing was PBMCs from the stem cell graft donor, taken from the stem cell graft. The source is a human donor who donated a stem cell graft to a child with acute myeloid leukemia. Each CDR3 is given with its conserved first and last residue. The order of the fields is clone size, J gene, V gene, D gene, CDR3 protein, CDR3 DNA. A D gene is named only where the DNA matches it firmly. The listing skips clone size in some rows; elsewhere it reads once, few, many or a size class.

.	TRBJ2-3	TRBV10-2	TRBD2	CASSGPQRGGGGDTQYF	TGCGCCAGCAGCGGACCCCAGCGGGGGGGCGGGGGAGATACGCAGTATTTT
many	TRBJ2-1	TRBV6-5	TRBD1	CASKGTGTNEQFF	TGTGCCAGCAAAGGGACAGGGACGAATGAGCAGTTCTTC
.	TRBJ1-5	TRBV19	.	CASSEGAQGQPQHF	TGTGCCAGTAGTGAAGGGGCGCAGGGTCAGCCCCAGCATTTT
many	TRBJ1-3	TRBV7-2	.	CASSLATGNTIYF	TGTGCCAGCAGCTTAGCTACCGGAAACACCATATATTTT
few	TRBJ2-1	TRBV18	TRBD1	CASSQLTGHNEQFF	TGTGCCAGCTCCCAACTGACAGGGCACAATGAGCAGTTCTTC
many	TRBJ2-3	TRBV29-1	.	CSVGTAGGGNTQYF	TGCAGCGTCGGCACGGCAGGGGGAGGAAATACGCAGTATTTT
many	TRBJ2-1	TRBV13	TRBD2	CASSLGLADLNYNEQFF	TGTGCCAGCAGCTTGGGACTAGCGGACCTTAATTACAATGAGCAGTTCTTC
many	TRBJ2-5	TRBV4-3	TRBD2	CASSQDGLAGETQYF	TGCGCCAGCAGCCAAGACGGACTAGCGGGGGAGACCCAGTACTTC
few	TRBJ1-3	TRBV5-8	.	CASSRDVAGSGNTIYF	TGTGCCAGCAGCAGGGATGTGGCAGGCTCTGGAAACACCATATATTTT
few	TRBJ2-5	TRBV20-1	.	CSAATDSQETQYF	TGCAGTGCCGCCACGGACAGCCAAGAGACCCAGTACTTC
.	TRBJ2-1	TRBV12-3/TRBV12-4	.	CASSLAVLATLGNEQFF	TGTGCCAGCAGTTTAGCTGTACTAGCCACCTTAGGGAATGAGCAGTTCTTC
.	TRBJ2-1	TRBV12-3/TRBV12-4	.	CASSLLEVNEQFF	TGTGCCAGCAGCCTTCTGGAAGTAAATGAGCAGTTCTTC
many	TRBJ1-3	TRBV20-1	TRBD1	CSAGRTGTGNTIYF	TGCAGTGCTGGCCGGACAGGGACTGGAAACACCATATATTTT
.	TRBJ2-1	TRBV28	.	CASSLTGRREQFF	TGTGCCAGCAGCCTGACAGGGAGGAGGGAGCAGTTCTTC
many	TRBJ2-1	TRBV20-1	.	CSAETSRGSSYNEQFF	TGCAGTGCCGAGACCTCACGGGGGAGCTCCTACAATGAGCAGTTCTTC
many	TRBJ2-4	TRBV4-3	TRBD2	CASSQDLLAGAVDENIQYF	TGCGCCAGCAGCCAAGATCTACTAGCGGGGGCCGTGGATGAAAACATTCAGTACTTC
many	TRBJ1-6	TRBV7-2	TRBD1	CASSHADRGSSPLHF	TGTGCCAGCAGCCACGCGGACAGGGGAAGCTCACCCCTCCACTTT
once	TRBJ1-1	TRBV18	TRBD1	CASSLGQGAMGEAFF	TGTGCCAGCTCCCTCGGACAGGGGGCGATGGGTGAAGCTTTCTTT
.	TRBJ1-5	TRBV25-1	.	CASKGVDNQPQHF	TGTGCCAGCAAAGGGGTGGACAATCAGCCCCAGCATTTT
many	TRBJ2-1	TRBV12-3/TRBV12-4	.	CASTGSDEQFF	TGTGCCAGCACTGGGTCTGATGAGCAGTTCTTC
.	TRBJ1-4	TRBV24-1	.	CATSDSGEKLFF	TGTGCCACCAGTGACTCGGGTGAAAAACTGTTTTTT
.	TRBJ2-1	TRBV12-3/TRBV12-4	.	CASSLFGGGANEQFF	TGTGCCAGCAGTTTATTCGGTGGGGGGGCCAATGAGCAGTTCTTC
many	TRBJ2-5	TRBV20-1	.	CSARDTKTAQETQYF	TGCAGTGCTAGAGACACGAAGACAGCCCAAGAGACCCAGTACTTC
.	TRBJ1-1	TRBV7-3	TRBD1	CASTPGQGSTEAFF	TGTGCCAGCACCCCGGGACAGGGATCCACTGAAGCTTTCTTT
.	TRBJ2-2	TRBV6-1	TRBD2	CASTSTRGVNTGELFF	TGTGCCAGTACAAGTACGCGGGGGGTGAACACCGGGGAGCTGTTTTTT
few	TRBJ1-2	TRBV7-9	.	CASSWPLTGYTF	TGTGCCAGCAGCTGGCCCTTAACTGGCTACACCTTC
few	TRBJ2-2	TRBV25-1	TRBD2	CASSGPSGGVTGELFF	TGTGCCAGCAGTGGTCCTAGCGGGGGTGTCACCGGGGAGCTGTTTTTT
few	TRBJ2-1	TRBV7-9	.	CASSEDRDYNEQFF	TGTGCCAGCAGCGAGGACAGAGATTACAATGAGCAGTTCTTC
many	TRBJ2-3	TRBV7-9	.	CASSVGHTDTQYF	TGTGCCAGCAGTGTGGGACACACAGATACGCAGTATTTT